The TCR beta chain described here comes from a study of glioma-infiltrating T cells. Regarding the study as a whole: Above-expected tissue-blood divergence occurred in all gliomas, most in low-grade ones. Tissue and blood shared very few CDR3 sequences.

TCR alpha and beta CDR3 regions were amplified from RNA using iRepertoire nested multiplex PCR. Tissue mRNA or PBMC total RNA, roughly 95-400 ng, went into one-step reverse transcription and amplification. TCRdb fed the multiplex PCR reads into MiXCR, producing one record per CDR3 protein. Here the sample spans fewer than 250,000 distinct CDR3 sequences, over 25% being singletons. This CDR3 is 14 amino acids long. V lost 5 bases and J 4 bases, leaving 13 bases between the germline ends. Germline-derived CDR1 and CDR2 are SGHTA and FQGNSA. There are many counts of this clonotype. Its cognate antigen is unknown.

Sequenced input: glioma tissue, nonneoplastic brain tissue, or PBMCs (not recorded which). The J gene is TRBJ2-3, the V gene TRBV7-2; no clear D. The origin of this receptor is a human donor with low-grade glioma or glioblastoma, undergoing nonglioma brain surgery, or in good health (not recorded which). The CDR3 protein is CASSPVAWADTQYF. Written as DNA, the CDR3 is TGTGCCAGCAGCCCCGTCGCTTGGGCAGATACGCAGTATTTT. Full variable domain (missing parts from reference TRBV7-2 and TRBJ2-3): GAGVSQSPSNKVTEKGKDVELRCDPISGHTALYWYRQSLGQGLEFLIYFQGNSAPDKSGLPSDRFSAERTGGSVSTLTIQRTQQEDSAVYLCASSPVAWADTQYFGPGTRLTVL.